This T cell receptor (beta chain) was found in a study of shared clonotypes between healthy human individuals. Study conclusions and caveats: Non-shared clonotypes were found to have lower generation probabilities than the clonotypes that were shared by all four of the sorted-subset donors. An effect of sequencing depth on clonotype sharing among donors was expected.

Every subset's genomic DNA went evenly onto several immunoSEQ plates. How the authors handled the data: ImmunoSEQ gave junction-only sequences without quality scores, so filtering differed. Sequencing used immunoSEQ multiplex PCR; TCRdb keeps in-frame clones, though not all of them. V and J calls and clone size are copied from that table; D and trimming were computed from the DNA. The repertoire includes 2 million to 3 million clones, about 92% of them detected once, and over 0.12% sits in the top ten. This clone has a single count. The antigen is not known. Germline V CDR1 and CDR2: MGHDK, SYGVNS. This CDR3 comprises 14 residues. The J segment lost 3 bases and the V segment lost 8 bases, leaving 6 bases of the junction unmatched.

The sequence was collected from a man younger than 35 in good health. Sequencing used naive CD4+ T cells sorted from blood. The subset: CD45RA+ positively selected. This sequence joins TRBV25-1 and TRBJ2-1, with 8 bases lining up with TRBD1. The CDR3 DNA reads as TGTGCCAGCGGGCCAGGGGGCGGCTACAATGAGCAGTTCTTC. It encodes CASGPGGGYNEQFF.